These T cell receptor beta chains were read from a single sample in a study of blood T cell repertoires in COVID-19. Libraries were prepared by immunoSEQ multiplex PCR; TCRdb keeps only in-frame clonotypes and omits some of them. There are roughly 220,000 clones in the sample; roughly 80% occur only once, and roughly 21% lies in the top ten. The sample taken for sequencing was peripheral blood. The receptors were sampled from a man aged 25 to 40 with active or convalescent COVID-19. CDR3s include the opening cysteine and the closing phenylalanine or tryptophan. The D gene is left open where the match is weak. Clone size appears in some rows only: once, few, many, or a class for an expanded clone.

abundance	j_gene	d_gene	v_gene	CDR3aa	CDR3nt
NA	TRBJ2-2	TRBD2	TRBV3-1/TRBV3-2	CASSQAPGLAGGWELFF	TGTGCCAGCAGCCAAGCTCCTGGCTTAGCGGGGGGCTGGGAGCTGTTTTTT
NA	TRBJ1-5	NA	TRBV7-2	CASSFSQNQPQHF	TGTGCCAGCAGCTTTTCCCAAAATCAGCCCCAGCATTTT
once	TRBJ1-4	TRBD1	TRBV4-2	CASSTRPVTGAATNEKLFF	TGTGCCAGCAGCACGCGGCCCGTAACAGGGGCCGCAACTAATGAAAAACTGTTTTTT
NA	TRBJ2-1	NA	TRBV29-1	CSVSESSYNEQFF	TGCAGCGTTTCGGAGAGCTCCTACAATGAGCAGTTCTTC
NA	TRBJ2-7	NA	TRBV6-5	CASTDRDYSNEQYF	TGTGCCAGCACCGATCGAGATTACTCCAACGAGCAGTACTTC
NA	TRBJ1-1	NA	TRBV7-2	CASSLALQAWDTEAFF	TGTGCCAGCAGCTTAGCGCTCCAAGCGTGGGACACTGAAGCTTTCTTT
NA	TRBJ1-6	TRBD1	TRBV28	CASSLGQTSNSPLHF	TGTGCCAGCAGTCTGGGACAGACATCAAATTCACCCCTCCACTTT
NA	TRBJ1-5	NA	TRBV18	CASRTGREQPQHF	TGTGCCAGTCGCACAGGGCGCGAGCAGCCCCAGCATTTT
once	TRBJ1-3	NA	TRBV19	CASGTSVGNTIYF	TGTGCCAGTGGGACAAGCGTTGGAAACACCATATATTTT
NA	TRBJ1-4	TRBD1	TRBV7-9	CASSLDRGNEKLFF	TGTGCCAGCAGCCTAGACAGGGGGAATGAAAAACTGTTTTTT
NA	TRBJ1-2	NA	TRBV30	CAWRGLLVNYGYTF	TGTGCCTGGAGGGGACTGCTAGTGAACTATGGCTACACCTTC
NA	TRBJ2-3	NA	TRBV6-2/TRBV6-3	CASSYGGTSRHTDTQYF	TGTGCCAGCAGTTACGGGGGGACCAGTCGGCACACAGATACGCAGTATTTT
NA	TRBJ1-2	NA	TRBV19	CASSLRTVRPNYGYTF	TGTGCCAGTAGTCTGAGGACAGTGAGGCCCAACTATGGCTACACCTTC
few	TRBJ2-7	NA	TRBV16	CASSLNRDQQYF	TGTGCCAGCAGCCTCAACAGGGACCAGCAGTACTTC
NA	TRBJ1-5	NA	TRBV18	CASSPSEEQPQHF	TGTGCCAGCTCACCAAGCGAGGAACAGCCCCAGCATTTT
NA	TRBJ1-5	NA	TRBV2	CASTSTDYSNQPQHF	TGTGCCAGCACCAGCACAGATTATAGCAATCAGCCCCAGCATTTT
NA	TRBJ1-1	NA	TRBV7-3	CASRLGQTSTEAFF	TGTGCCAGCAGATTAGGGCAGACCAGCACTGAAGCTTTCTTT
once	TRBJ2-7	NA	TRBV4-2	CASSPRGTPYEQYF	TGTGCCAGCAGCCCCCGGGGTACCCCCTACGAGCAGTACTTC
few	TRBJ2-3	NA	TRBV15	CATSRDPGTDTQYF	TGTGCCACCAGCAGAGACCCAGGGACAGATACGCAGTATTTT
NA	TRBJ1-1	NA	TRBV7-9	CASSLDQVNTEAFF	TGTGCCAGCAGCTTAGATCAGGTGAACACTGAAGCTTTCTTT
NA	TRBJ2-7	NA	TRBV5-5	CASSFSVSYEQYF	TGTGCCAGCAGCTTTAGCGTTTCCTACGAGCAGTACTTC
NA	TRBJ1-1	NA	TRBV15	CATSRDRGAGSQAFF	TGTGCCACCAGCAGAGATCGGGGGGCGGGTTCGCAAGCTTTCTTT
NA	TRBJ2-1	TRBD2	TRBV20-1	CSASGEGGPWRYNEQFF	TGCAGTGCTAGTGGGGAGGGTGGCCCTTGGAGGTACAATGAGCAGTTCTTC
NA	TRBJ2-2	NA	TRBV7-6	CASSPTGLPNTGELFF	TGTGCCAGCAGCCCAACAGGGTTGCCGAACACCGGGGAGCTGTTTTTT
NA	TRBJ2-5	NA	TRBV19	CASSIDLPGARETQYF	TGTGCCAGTAGTATAGACCTCCCAGGGGCTCGTGAGACCCAGTACTTC
NA	TRBJ1-1	TRBD1	TRBV18	CASSPLGPTGLNTEAFF	TGTGCCAGCTCACCACTTGGCCCGACAGGGTTGAACACTGAAGCTTTCTTT
NA	TRBJ2-5	NA	TRBV7-8	CASSRGGGATQETQYF	TGTGCCAGCAGCCGAGGTGGCGGGGCCACTCAAGAGACCCAGTACTTC
NA	TRBJ1-1	NA	TRBV6-2/TRBV6-3	CASSVLTEAFF	TGTGCCAGCAGTGTACTCACTGAAGCTTTCTTT
NA	TRBJ1-2	NA	TRBV6-5	CASSYSAGFYGYTF	TGTGCCAGCAGTTACTCGGCGGGGTTCTATGGCTACACCTTC
NA	TRBJ1-2	NA	TRBV5-1	CASSYTGALIGYTF	TGCGCCAGCAGCTATACAGGCGCCTTGATTGGCTACACCTTC
NA	TRBJ1-5	TRBD1	TRBV27	CASSPTGGAVQPQHF	TGTGCCAGCAGCCCGACAGGGGGCGCGGTTCAGCCCCAGCATTTT
NA	TRBJ1-1	NA	TRBV6-6	CASSPLRAEAFF	TGTGCCAGCAGTCCACTCAGGGCTGAAGCTTTCTTT
few	TRBJ1-5	TRBD1	TRBV27	CASSLRGQGVNQPQHF	TGTGCCAGCAGTTTAAGGGGACAGGGGGTTAATCAGCCCCAGCATTTT
NA	TRBJ1-2	NA	TRBV11-2	CASSLYQGWNYGYTF	TGTGCCAGCAGCTTATATCAGGGCTGGAACTATGGCTACACCTTC
NA	TRBJ1-2	NA	TRBV28	CASIGQNENGYTF	TGTGCCAGCATTGGACAGAACGAGAATGGCTACACCTTC
NA	TRBJ2-1	TRBD2	TRBV19	CASSPTSGQYNEQFF	TGTGCCAGTAGTCCGACTAGCGGGCAATACAATGAGCAGTTCTTC
NA	TRBJ2-1	NA	TRBV6-2/TRBV6-3	CASSYSKGVYNEQFF	TGTGCCAGCAGTTACTCCAAAGGGGTATACAATGAGCAGTTCTTC
few	TRBJ1-5	NA	TRBV27	CASSRGGSSQPQHF	TGTGCCAGCAGCCGAGGGGGTTCCAGTCAGCCCCAGCATTTT
NA	TRBJ1-5	NA	TRBV18	CASSPLGGSNQPQHF	TGTGCCAGCTCACCACTGGGGGGGAGCAATCAGCCCCAGCATTTT
once	TRBJ2-2	TRBD2	TRBV5-1	CASSLEAGGTGELFF	TGCGCCAGCAGCTTGGAAGCGGGGGGCACCGGGGAGCTGTTTTTT
NA	TRBJ2-7	TRBD2	TRBV20-1	CSASSGTSYEQYF	TGCAGTGCTAGTAGCGGGACCTCCTACGAGCAGTACTTC
NA	TRBJ2-1	NA	TRBV5-1	CASSLAGDSTYNEQFF	TGCGCCAGCAGCTTGGCGGGGGACAGTACCTACAATGAGCAGTTCTTC
NA	TRBJ1-2	TRBD1	TRBV5-4	CASSLGTEEYGYTF	TGTGCCAGCAGCCTGGGGACAGAGGAATATGGCTACACCTTC
NA	TRBJ1-3	TRBD1	TRBV18	CASSPLFRDRGQITGNTIYF	TGTGCCAGCTCACCTCTCTTCCGGGACAGGGGGCAAATAACTGGAAACACCATATATTTT
NA	TRBJ1-6	NA	TRBV9	CASSVEPLEGSPLHF	TGTGCCAGCAGCGTAGAGCCCCTAGAGGGTTCACCCCTCCACTTT
once	TRBJ1-2	NA	TRBV5-1	CASSPSRRGYGYTF	TGCGCCAGCAGCCCCTCCCGGAGGGGTTATGGCTACACCTTC
NA	TRBJ1-5	NA	TRBV7-2	CASGGSLGNQPQHF	TGTGCCAGCGGGGGCAGTCTCGGCAATCAGCCCCAGCATTTT
NA	TRBJ1-2	NA	TRBV4-3	CASSQGINYGYTF	TGCGCCAGCAGCCAAGGTATTAACTATGGCTACACCTTC
NA	TRBJ2-3	TRBD1	TRBV27	CASSPGTGGGDTQYF	TGTGCCAGCAGTCCCGGGACAGGGGGCGGAGATACGCAGTATTTT
NA	TRBJ2-7	NA	TRBV5-1	CASSFPDSAGEQYF	TGCGCCAGCAGCTTTCCAGACTCGGCGGGGGAGCAGTACTTC
NA	TRBJ2-1	NA	TRBV20-1	CSARRRDEQFF	TGCAGTGCTAGAAGACGGGATGAGCAGTTCTTC
NA	TRBJ2-2	NA	TRBV27	CASRGTAFTGELFF	TGTGCCAGCCGCGGGACAGCGTTTACCGGGGAGCTGTTTTTT
NA	TRBJ2-1	TRBD1	TRBV7-7	CASSPRDSPYPKSSYNEQFF	TGTGCCAGCAGCCCCCGGGACAGCCCCTACCCCAAAAGCTCCTACAATGAGCAGTTCTTC
NA	TRBJ2-1	TRBD2	TRBV9	CASSPRRVAGTYNEQFF	TGTGCCAGCAGCCCAAGGAGGGTAGCGGGTACCTACAATGAGCAGTTCTTC
NA	TRBJ2-7	TRBD1	TRBV9	CASSVSARTGSHYEQYF	TGTGCCAGCAGCGTATCCGCAAGGACAGGATCCCACTACGAGCAGTACTTC
NA	TRBJ2-4	NA	TRBV25-1	CASSAKYIQYF	TGTGCCAGCAGTGCCAAATACATTCAGTACTTC
NA	TRBJ1-4	TRBD1	TRBV5-1	CASSLVAGGGEKLFF	TGCGCCAGCAGCTTGGTGGCAGGGGGAGGCGAAAAACTGTTTTTT